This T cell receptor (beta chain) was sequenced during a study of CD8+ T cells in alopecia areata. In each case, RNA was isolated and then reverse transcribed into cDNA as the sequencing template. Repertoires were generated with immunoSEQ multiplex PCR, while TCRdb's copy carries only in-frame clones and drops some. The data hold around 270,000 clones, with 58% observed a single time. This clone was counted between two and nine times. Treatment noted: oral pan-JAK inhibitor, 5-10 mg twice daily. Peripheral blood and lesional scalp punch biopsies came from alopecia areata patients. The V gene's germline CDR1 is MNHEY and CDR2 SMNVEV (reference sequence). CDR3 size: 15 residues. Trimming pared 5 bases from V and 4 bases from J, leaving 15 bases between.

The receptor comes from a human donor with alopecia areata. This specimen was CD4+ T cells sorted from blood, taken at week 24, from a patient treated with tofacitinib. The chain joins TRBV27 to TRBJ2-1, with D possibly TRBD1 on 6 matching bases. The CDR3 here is CASSRPGQRYNEQFF. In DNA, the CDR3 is TGTGCCAGCAGTCGGCCGGGACAAAGATACAATGAGCAGTTCTTC.